The rows below give T cell receptor beta chains drawn from one sample of a study of cytomegalovirus exposure and HLA in healthy donors. The method was immunoSEQ multiplex PCR; TCRdb's version includes in-frame clones alone and lacks a portion of them. The sample consists of about 130,000 clones, just under 90% of them appearing once. The sequencing input was PBMCs. Receptors originate from a young man in good health and CMV-seronegative. Both conserved end residues are part of each CDR3. The order of the fields is CDR3 DNA, CDR3 protein, J gene, D gene, V gene, clone size. The D gene is left open where the match is weak. Some rows mark clone size as missing; the rest say once, few, many or name a class of expanded clone.

CDR3nt: TGTGCCAGCAGCTTTTGGGACAGCTACACTGAAGCTTTCTTT
CDR3aa: CASSFWDSYTEAFF
j_gene: TRBJ1-1
d_gene: TRBD1
v_gene: TRBV7-8
abundance: .

CDR3nt: TGTGCCAGCAGTGGGAGCGGTAGCACAGATACGCAGTATTTT
CDR3aa: CASSGSGSTDTQYF
j_gene: TRBJ2-3
d_gene: .
v_gene: TRBV5-4
abundance: .

CDR3nt: TGTGCCAGCAGCCCTTCCCCCATAGGAGGACAGGGAATTTCACCCCTCCACTTT
CDR3aa: CASSPSPIGGQGISPLHF
j_gene: TRBJ1-6
d_gene: TRBD1
v_gene: TRBV9
abundance: .

CDR3nt: TGCAGTGCTAGGGGCTTTATCGGGCAGTTCTTC
CDR3aa: CSARGFIGQFF
j_gene: TRBJ2-1
d_gene: .
v_gene: TRBV20-1
abundance: .

CDR3nt: TGTGCCAGCAGCCAAGGCGGACTAGCGGGGGGGCCAGAGACCCAGTACTTC
CDR3aa: CASSQGGLAGGPETQYF
j_gene: TRBJ2-5
d_gene: TRBD2
v_gene: TRBV4-2
abundance: .

CDR3nt: TGTGCCAGCAGCGTAGAGGCGGGGAACAATGAGCAGTTCTTC
CDR3aa: CASSVEAGNNEQFF
j_gene: TRBJ2-1
d_gene: .
v_gene: TRBV9
abundance: .

CDR3nt: TGTGCCAGCAGCTTAGCGGGCGGGTACAATGAGCAGTTCTTC
CDR3aa: CASSLAGGYNEQFF
j_gene: TRBJ2-1
d_gene: .
v_gene: TRBV13
abundance: .

CDR3nt: TGTGCCAGCTCACCACCGAACGAGGCATGGTCCCTCCACTTT
CDR3aa: CASSPPNEAWSLHF
j_gene: TRBJ1-6
d_gene: .
v_gene: TRBV18
abundance: .

CDR3nt: TGTGCCAGCTCACCAGGGACATCGGAGCGATGGGGCTACACCTTC
CDR3aa: CASSPGTSERWGYTF
j_gene: TRBJ1-2
d_gene: .
v_gene: TRBV18
abundance: .

CDR3nt: TGTGCCAGCAGATGGGCAGGGGGCACTGAAGCTTTCTTT
CDR3aa: CASRWAGGTEAFF
j_gene: TRBJ1-1
d_gene: TRBD1
v_gene: TRBV9
abundance: .

CDR3nt: TGTGCCAGTAGTAGAAGGAGCGGGGGGGCCTACAATGAGCAGTTCTTC
CDR3aa: CASSRRSGGAYNEQFF
j_gene: TRBJ2-1
d_gene: TRBD2
v_gene: TRBV19
abundance: few

CDR3nt: TGCAGCGTTGCGAAGGGACAGGGGCCCCTCTATGGCTACACCTTC
CDR3aa: CSVAKGQGPLYGYTF
j_gene: TRBJ1-2
d_gene: TRBD1
v_gene: TRBV29-1
abundance: .

CDR3nt: TGCAGCGTAAGCTTAGCGGGAAGCTCCTACAATGAGCAGTTCTTC
CDR3aa: CSVSLAGSSYNEQFF
j_gene: TRBJ2-1
d_gene: TRBD2
v_gene: TRBV29-1
abundance: .

CDR3nt: TGTGCCAGCAGCTTAGGACAGGAAGAGACCCAGTACTTC
CDR3aa: CASSLGQEETQYF
j_gene: TRBJ2-5
d_gene: .
v_gene: TRBV7-9
abundance: .

CDR3nt: TGTGCCAGCAGTGGGAGCAGGGGCAGGGAGCTGTTTTTT
CDR3aa: CASSGSRGRELFF
j_gene: TRBJ2-2
d_gene: .
v_gene: TRBV2
abundance: .

CDR3nt: TGCGCCAGCAGCCAAGATCCGGGAGCGAACAATATAGAAGCTTTCTTT
CDR3aa: CASSQDPGANNIEAFF
j_gene: TRBJ1-1
d_gene: .
v_gene: TRBV4-1
abundance: .

CDR3nt: TGTGCCAGCAGCGGACCCGGGACAGGGACGATTAACACTGAAGCTTTCTTT
CDR3aa: CASSGPGTGTINTEAFF
j_gene: TRBJ1-1
d_gene: TRBD1
v_gene: TRBV5-6
abundance: .

CDR3nt: TGTGCCAGCAGCTTAGGGGATGCAGGGCACCAAGGTCAGCCCCAGCATTTT
CDR3aa: CASSLGDAGHQGQPQHF
j_gene: TRBJ1-5
d_gene: .
v_gene: TRBV7-2
abundance: .

CDR3nt: TGTGCCAGCAGCTTGGTCGGGACAGGGGGCACTGAAGCTTTCTTT
CDR3aa: CASSLVGTGGTEAFF
j_gene: TRBJ1-1
d_gene: TRBD1
v_gene: TRBV5-4
abundance: .

CDR3nt: TGCGCCAGCAGCCACGGGACAGGGCGACAAGAGACCCAGTACTTC
CDR3aa: CASSHGTGRQETQYF
j_gene: TRBJ2-5
d_gene: TRBD1
v_gene: TRBV4-1
abundance: .

CDR3nt: TGTGCCAGCTCACCCATCCGGCAGGGAACCACAGATACGCAGTATTTT
CDR3aa: CASSPIRQGTTDTQYF
j_gene: TRBJ2-3
d_gene: .
v_gene: TRBV18
abundance: .

CDR3nt: TGCGCCAGCAGCGGAGAGACAGCCTCCTACGAGCAGTACTTC
CDR3aa: CASSGETASYEQYF
j_gene: TRBJ2-7
d_gene: .
v_gene: TRBV5-1
abundance: .

CDR3nt: TGTGCCACCAGCGGGCCGGAAGGCGAGCAGTTCTTC
CDR3aa: CATSGPEGEQFF
j_gene: TRBJ2-1
d_gene: .
v_gene: TRBV15
abundance: .

CDR3nt: TGCAGCGGACAGGGGTTCGGGAACACTGAAGCTTTCTTT
CDR3aa: CSGQGFGNTEAFF
j_gene: TRBJ1-1
d_gene: TRBD1
v_gene: TRBV29-1
abundance: .

CDR3nt: TGTGCCAGCAGCTTTGACAGTCTTGGAACCTACGAGCAGTACTTC
CDR3aa: CASSFDSLGTYEQYF
j_gene: TRBJ2-7
d_gene: .
v_gene: TRBV11-2
abundance: once

CDR3nt: TGCGCCAGCTCGCCAGGGGATTTGAGTAATTCACCCCTCCACTTT
CDR3aa: CASSPGDLSNSPLHF
j_gene: TRBJ1-6
d_gene: .
v_gene: TRBV5-1
abundance: .

CDR3nt: TGTGCCAGTAGTCCGGGACAGGATAATTCACCCCTCCACTTT
CDR3aa: CASSPGQDNSPLHF
j_gene: TRBJ1-6
d_gene: TRBD1
v_gene: TRBV19
abundance: .

CDR3nt: TGTGCCAGCAGCCCCCGGGACAGGGGGCCCGAGCAGTACTTC
CDR3aa: CASSPRDRGPEQYF
j_gene: TRBJ2-7
d_gene: TRBD1
v_gene: TRBV11-1
abundance: .

CDR3nt: TGTGCCAGCAGCCGGACAGGGATCCCCTCCTACGAGCAGTACTTC
CDR3aa: CASSRTGIPSYEQYF
j_gene: TRBJ2-7
d_gene: TRBD1
v_gene: TRBV5-5
abundance: .

CDR3nt: TGTGCCAGCGCGGACAGGGTTTGGACTAATGAAAAACTGTTTTTT
CDR3aa: CASADRVWTNEKLFF
j_gene: TRBJ1-4
d_gene: TRBD1
v_gene: TRBV6-1
abundance: .

CDR3nt: TGTGCCAGCAGCCCACCGGCGGTCCGGGAGACCCAGTACTTC
CDR3aa: CASSPPAVRETQYF
j_gene: TRBJ2-5
d_gene: .
v_gene: TRBV7-6
abundance: .

CDR3nt: TGTGCCAGTAGTCCAAGGGACAGGGGTAAACACGAGCAGTACTTC
CDR3aa: CASSPRDRGKHEQYF
j_gene: TRBJ2-7
d_gene: TRBD1
v_gene: TRBV19
abundance: .

CDR3nt: TGTGCCAGCAGCTGGGGAAGAGGGCAGGGGGAGACTGAAGCTTTCTTT
CDR3aa: CASSWGRGQGETEAFF
j_gene: TRBJ1-1
d_gene: .
v_gene: TRBV21-1
abundance: .

CDR3nt: TGTGCCAGCAGCCCAACCGGGGGCTCCTACGAGCAGTACTTC
CDR3aa: CASSPTGGSYEQYF
j_gene: TRBJ2-7
d_gene: .
v_gene: TRBV7-9
abundance: once